Listed below are T cell receptor beta chains from one sample, sequenced in a study of cytomegalovirus exposure and HLA in healthy donors. Clones were sequenced by immunoSEQ multiplex PCR, and TCRdb holds only the in-frame ones, with some missing. The table lists 180,000 or so clones, roughly 88% of them singletons. The specimen was PBMCs. These receptors were taken from a man aged 18 to 30 in good health and CMV-seropositive. The CDR3 runs from the conserved cysteine through the conserved F or W. The D gene is left open where the match is weak. Size is stated for part of the rows, as once, few or many counts, or as a class when the clone is expanded.

clone_size: NA
v_call: TRBV9
d_call: NA
j_call: TRBJ2-5
cdr3_aa: CASSGVAGQETQYF
cdr3_nt: TGTGCCAGCAGCGGGGTGGCGGGACAAGAGACCCAGTACTTC

clone_size: NA
v_call: TRBV27
d_call: NA
j_call: TRBJ1-1
cdr3_aa: CASRATVRNTEAFF
cdr3_nt: TGTGCCAGCAGAGCGACAGTGAGGAACACTGAAGCTTTCTTT

clone_size: few
v_call: TRBV6-5
d_call: TRBD1
j_call: TRBJ1-2
cdr3_aa: CASSYSGGQDYGYTF
cdr3_nt: TGTGCCAGCAGTTACTCGGGCGGACAGGACTATGGCTACACCTTC

clone_size: NA
v_call: TRBV2
d_call: TRBD1
j_call: TRBJ1-3
cdr3_aa: CASSDKVIGTAHSGNTIYF
cdr3_nt: TGTGCCAGCAGTGATAAAGTTATTGGGACAGCGCACTCTGGAAACACCATATATTTT

clone_size: few
v_call: TRBV6-1
d_call: NA
j_call: TRBJ1-1
cdr3_aa: CASSKRLDTEAFF
cdr3_nt: TGTGCCAGCAGTAAGAGGCTGGACACTGAAGCTTTCTTT

clone_size: NA
v_call: TRBV19
d_call: TRBD1
j_call: TRBJ2-1
cdr3_aa: CASSIRDRGSYNEQFF
cdr3_nt: TGTGCCAGTAGTATCCGGGACAGGGGCTCCTACAATGAGCAGTTCTTC

clone_size: NA
v_call: TRBV5-1
d_call: TRBD2
j_call: TRBJ2-1
cdr3_aa: CASSPSGGFYNEQFF
cdr3_nt: TGCGCCAGCAGCCCTAGCGGGGGGTTCTACAATGAGCAGTTCTTC

clone_size: NA
v_call: TRBV11-2
d_call: TRBD1
j_call: TRBJ2-7
cdr3_aa: CASSFRTGAYEQYF
cdr3_nt: TGTGCCAGCAGCTTTAGGACAGGGGCCTACGAGCAGTACTTC

clone_size: NA
v_call: TRBV9
d_call: TRBD1
j_call: TRBJ1-2
cdr3_aa: CASSANRGGYGYTF
cdr3_nt: TGTGCCAGCAGCGCTAACAGGGGCGGGTATGGCTACACCTTC

clone_size: NA
v_call: TRBV11-3
d_call: TRBD2
j_call: TRBJ2-2
cdr3_aa: CASSPLAGGNTGELFF
cdr3_nt: TGTGCCAGCAGCCCGCTAGCGGGGGGGAACACCGGGGAGCTGTTTTTT

clone_size: NA
v_call: TRBV5-1
d_call: TRBD2
j_call: TRBJ2-1
cdr3_aa: CASSPAGGRKNEQFF
cdr3_nt: TGCGCCAGCAGCCCTGCGGGGGGAAGAAAGAATGAGCAGTTCTTC

clone_size: NA
v_call: TRBV5-6
d_call: NA
j_call: TRBJ2-7
cdr3_aa: CASSLSQGHAWEQYF
cdr3_nt: TGTGCCAGCAGCTTGTCGCAGGGGCACGCCTGGGAGCAGTACTTC

clone_size: NA
v_call: TRBV7-2
d_call: TRBD2
j_call: TRBJ2-1
cdr3_aa: CASSSGTSGAVSYNEQFF
cdr3_nt: TGTGCCAGCAGCTCCGGGACTAGCGGGGCGGTCTCCTACAATGAGCAGTTCTTC

clone_size: NA
v_call: TRBV4-3
d_call: TRBD1
j_call: TRBJ2-7
cdr3_aa: CASSQWTGGVDEQYF
cdr3_nt: TGCGCCAGCAGCCAGTGGACAGGGGGCGTGGACGAGCAGTACTTC

clone_size: NA
v_call: TRBV28
d_call: TRBD1
j_call: TRBJ1-2
cdr3_aa: CASSLPLRLRGRKSYGYTF
cdr3_nt: TGTGCCAGCAGTTTACCCCTCAGGCTAAGGGGGCGGAAGAGCTATGGCTACACCTTC

clone_size: NA
v_call: TRBV27
d_call: TRBD1
j_call: TRBJ1-1
cdr3_aa: CASSLGRGKTEAFF
cdr3_nt: TGTGCCAGCAGTTTGGGCAGGGGGAAGACTGAAGCTTTCTTT

clone_size: NA
v_call: TRBV7-2
d_call: TRBD2
j_call: TRBJ2-1
cdr3_aa: CASSLELAGASSYNEQFF
cdr3_nt: TGTGCCAGCAGCTTAGAACTAGCGGGGGCTAGCTCCTACAATGAGCAGTTCTTC

clone_size: once
v_call: TRBV2
d_call: NA
j_call: TRBJ2-5
cdr3_aa: CASETGFTETQYF
cdr3_nt: TGTGCCAGCGAAACAGGGTTCACAGAGACCCAGTACTTC

clone_size: few
v_call: TRBV7-9
d_call: TRBD1
j_call: TRBJ1-1
cdr3_aa: CASSTQDRANTEAFF
cdr3_nt: TGTGCCAGCAGCACACAGGACAGGGCGAACACTGAAGCTTTCTTT

clone_size: NA
v_call: TRBV7-9
d_call: NA
j_call: TRBJ1-4
cdr3_aa: CASSSQGEKLFF
cdr3_nt: TGTGCCAGCAGCTCACAGGGCGAAAAACTGTTTTTT

clone_size: NA
v_call: TRBV7-9
d_call: NA
j_call: TRBJ2-7
cdr3_aa: CASSLGAYEQYF
cdr3_nt: TGTGCCAGCAGCTTAGGCGCCTACGAGCAGTACTTC

clone_size: NA
v_call: TRBV6-6
d_call: NA
j_call: TRBJ2-1
cdr3_aa: CATSTSSYNEQFF
cdr3_nt: TGTGCCACCTCCACGAGCTCCTACAATGAGCAGTTCTTC

clone_size: NA
v_call: TRBV6-5
d_call: TRBD1
j_call: TRBJ1-2
cdr3_aa: CASSPGTGSGYTF
cdr3_nt: TGTGCCAGCAGTCCCGGGACAGGGTCCGGCTACACCTTC

clone_size: NA
v_call: TRBV5-6
d_call: NA
j_call: TRBJ2-1
cdr3_aa: CASSPDTRSYNEQFF
cdr3_nt: TGTGCCAGCAGCCCGGACACAAGATCCTACAATGAGCAGTTCTTC

clone_size: NA
v_call: TRBV19
d_call: NA
j_call: TRBJ1-1
cdr3_aa: CASSISRNTEAFF
cdr3_nt: TGTGCCAGTAGTATTTCCAGGAACACTGAAGCTTTCTTT

clone_size: NA
v_call: TRBV2
d_call: NA
j_call: TRBJ1-1
cdr3_aa: CASSEARQGTPTEAFF
cdr3_nt: TGTGCCAGCAGTGAAGCTAGGCAGGGGACCCCCACTGAAGCTTTCTTT

clone_size: NA
v_call: TRBV2
d_call: NA
j_call: TRBJ1-1
cdr3_aa: CACRGSREAFF
cdr3_nt: TGTGCCTGCCGAGGCTCCAGAGAAGCTTTCTTT

clone_size: NA
v_call: TRBV5-1
d_call: TRBD2
j_call: TRBJ2-1
cdr3_aa: CASSLVRGDEQFF
cdr3_nt: TGCGCCAGCAGCTTGGTTCGGGGGGATGAGCAGTTCTTC

clone_size: few
v_call: TRBV14
d_call: NA
j_call: TRBJ1-1
cdr3_aa: CASSQAAGANEAFF
cdr3_nt: TGTGCCAGCAGCCAAGCCGCAGGGGCCAATGAAGCTTTCTTT

clone_size: NA
v_call: TRBV5-4
d_call: TRBD1
j_call: TRBJ1-3
cdr3_aa: CASSVGQGNTIYF
cdr3_nt: TGTGCCAGCAGCGTGGGACAGGGAAACACCATATATTTT

clone_size: NA
v_call: TRBV5-4
d_call: TRBD1
j_call: TRBJ2-2
cdr3_aa: CASSAKTGGTGELFF
cdr3_nt: TGTGCCAGCAGCGCAAAGACAGGGGGCACCGGGGAGCTGTTTTTT

clone_size: NA
v_call: TRBV2
d_call: NA
j_call: TRBJ1-6
cdr3_aa: CASSSGRGYNSPLHF
cdr3_nt: TGTGCCAGCAGCTCGGGCAGGGGCTATAATTCACCCCTCCACTTT

clone_size: NA
v_call: TRBV25-1
d_call: TRBD1
j_call: TRBJ1-3
cdr3_aa: CASSTSTGTGNTIYF
cdr3_nt: TGTGCCAGCAGTACCTCGACAGGGACGGGAAACACCATATATTTT

clone_size: NA
v_call: TRBV5-1
d_call: TRBD2
j_call: TRBJ2-3
cdr3_aa: CASSTRERGDPSVDTQYF
cdr3_nt: TGCGCCAGCAGCACCCGAGAGCGGGGAGATCCTTCCGTGGATACGCAGTATTTT

clone_size: NA
v_call: TRBV5-1
d_call: NA
j_call: TRBJ1-3
cdr3_aa: CASSTDSRNTIYF
cdr3_nt: TGCGCCAGCAGCACCGACAGTCGCAACACCATATATTTT